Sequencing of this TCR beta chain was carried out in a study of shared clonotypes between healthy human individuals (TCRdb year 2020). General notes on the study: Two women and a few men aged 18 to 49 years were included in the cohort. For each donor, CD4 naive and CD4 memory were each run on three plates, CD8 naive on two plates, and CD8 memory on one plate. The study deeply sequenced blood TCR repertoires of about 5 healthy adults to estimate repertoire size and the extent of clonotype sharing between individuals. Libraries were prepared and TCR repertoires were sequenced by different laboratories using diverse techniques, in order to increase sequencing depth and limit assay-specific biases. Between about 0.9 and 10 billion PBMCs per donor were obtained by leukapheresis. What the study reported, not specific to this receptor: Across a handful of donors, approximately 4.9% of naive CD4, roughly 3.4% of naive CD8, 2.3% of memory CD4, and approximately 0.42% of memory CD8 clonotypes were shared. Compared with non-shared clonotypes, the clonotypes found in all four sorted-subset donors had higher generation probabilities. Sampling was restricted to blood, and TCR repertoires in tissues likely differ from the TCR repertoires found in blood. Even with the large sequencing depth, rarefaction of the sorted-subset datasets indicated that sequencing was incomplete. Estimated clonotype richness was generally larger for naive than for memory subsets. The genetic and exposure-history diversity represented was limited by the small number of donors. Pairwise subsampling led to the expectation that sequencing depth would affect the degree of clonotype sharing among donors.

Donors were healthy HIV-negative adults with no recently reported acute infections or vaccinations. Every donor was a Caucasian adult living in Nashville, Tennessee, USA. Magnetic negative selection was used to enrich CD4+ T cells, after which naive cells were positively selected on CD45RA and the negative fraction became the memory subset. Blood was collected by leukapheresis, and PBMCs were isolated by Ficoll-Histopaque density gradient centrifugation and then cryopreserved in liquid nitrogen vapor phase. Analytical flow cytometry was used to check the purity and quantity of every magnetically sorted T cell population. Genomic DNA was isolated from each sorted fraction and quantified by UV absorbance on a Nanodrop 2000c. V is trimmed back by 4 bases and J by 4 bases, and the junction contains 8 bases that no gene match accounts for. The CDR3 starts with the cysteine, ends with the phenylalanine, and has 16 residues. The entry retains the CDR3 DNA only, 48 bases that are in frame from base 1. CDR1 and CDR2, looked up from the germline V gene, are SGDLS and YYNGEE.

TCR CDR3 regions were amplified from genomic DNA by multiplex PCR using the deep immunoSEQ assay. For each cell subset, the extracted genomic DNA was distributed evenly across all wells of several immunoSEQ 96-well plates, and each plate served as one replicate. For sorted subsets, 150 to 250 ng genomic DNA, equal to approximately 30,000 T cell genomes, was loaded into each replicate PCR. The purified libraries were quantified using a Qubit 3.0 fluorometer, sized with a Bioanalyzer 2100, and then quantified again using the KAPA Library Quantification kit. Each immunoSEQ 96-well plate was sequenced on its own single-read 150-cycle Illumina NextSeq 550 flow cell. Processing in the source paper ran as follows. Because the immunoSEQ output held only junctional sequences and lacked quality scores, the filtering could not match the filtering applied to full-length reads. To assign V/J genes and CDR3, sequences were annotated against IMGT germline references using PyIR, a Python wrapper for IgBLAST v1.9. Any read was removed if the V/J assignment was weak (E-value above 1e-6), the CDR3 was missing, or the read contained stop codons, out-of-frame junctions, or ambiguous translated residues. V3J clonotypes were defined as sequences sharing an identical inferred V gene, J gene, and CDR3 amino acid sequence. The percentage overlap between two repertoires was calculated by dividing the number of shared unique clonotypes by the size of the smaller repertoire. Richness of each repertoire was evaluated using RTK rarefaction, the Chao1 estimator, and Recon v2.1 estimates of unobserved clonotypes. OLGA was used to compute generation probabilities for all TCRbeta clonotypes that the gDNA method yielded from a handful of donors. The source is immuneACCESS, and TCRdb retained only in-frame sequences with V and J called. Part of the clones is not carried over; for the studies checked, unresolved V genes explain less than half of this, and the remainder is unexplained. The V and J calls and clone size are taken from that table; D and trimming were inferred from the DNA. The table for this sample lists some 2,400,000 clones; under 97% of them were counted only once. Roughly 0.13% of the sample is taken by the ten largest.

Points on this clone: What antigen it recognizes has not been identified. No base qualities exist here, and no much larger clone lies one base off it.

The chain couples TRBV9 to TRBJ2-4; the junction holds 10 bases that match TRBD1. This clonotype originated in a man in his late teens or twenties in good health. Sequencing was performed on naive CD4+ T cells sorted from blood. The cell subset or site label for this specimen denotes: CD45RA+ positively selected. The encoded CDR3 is CASSPPGQGTKNIQYF. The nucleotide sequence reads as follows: TGTGCCAGCAGCCCTCCGGGACAGGGGACAAAAAACATTCAGTACTTC.